A single sample gave rise to the 30 T cell receptor beta chains below, sequenced in a study of blood T cells in healthy people across ages. Then a second PCR, running about 6 to 11 cycles, was carried out with a sample-barcoded 5' primer and a J-beta primer mix. TCRdb redid the calling of the 5' RACE reads with MiXCR, one entry per CDR3 protein. Of approximately 1.5 million distinct CDR3 sequences in the sample, almost 35% were seen once. Sequenced material: blood. These receptors were taken from a woman in her twenties or thirties in good health.

This clonotype was found a few times. The chain uses TRBV6-5 and TRBJ2-3; no clear D. The germline V and J ends were trimmed by 6 bases and 7 bases, with 8 bases remaining between them. Per germline, CDR1 MNHEY and CDR2 SVGAGI. The CDR3 has 11 residues. This CDR3 is CASSHVNTQYF. As DNA, the CDR3 is TGTGCCAGCAGCCACGTGAATACGCAGTATTTT.

This chain joins TRBV5-1 and TRBJ2-1; 8 bases map to TRBD1. CDR1 is SGHRS, CDR2 YFSETQ, per germline. J gave up 5 bases and V 3 bases, and 7 bases lay outside the gene matches. The length of the CDR3 is 15 residues. For the CDR3, the DNA is TGCGCCAGCAGCTGGGCAGGGGGCGCGCACAATGAGCAGTTCTTC. This translates into CASSWAGGAHNEQFF.

This rearrangement joins TRBV12-3 or TRBV12-4 to TRBJ2-5; 8 bases are a match to TRBD2. The J call may not be correct, given that the DNA end is closer to TRBJ2-7. CDR3 length equals 16 residues. The CDR3 reads CASSSMSHSGTHEQYF. CDR3 bases: TGTGCCAGCAGTTCCATGTCTCATAGCGGGACCCACGAGCAGTACTTC.

This clonotype came up a few times. The chain joins TRBV27 to TRBJ1-2; TRBD1 might be the D (5 bases). The CDR3 covers 15 residues. Trimming took off 4 bases at V and 1 base at J, with 13 bases between the two ends. Germline V CDR1 and CDR2: MNHEY, SMNVEV (reference sequence). The CDR3 spells CASSSNFQGNYGYTF. In DNA, the CDR3 is TGTGCCAGCAGTTCAAATTTCCAGGGTAACTATGGCTACACCTTC.

V is TRBV7-3 and J is TRBJ2-1; D is uncertain. The J call may be incorrect, as the DNA end agrees better with TRBJ2-7. Looked up from germline, CDR1 is SGHTA and CDR2 is FQGTGA. The CDR3 has 15 amino acids. The CDR3 DNA sequence: TGTGCCAGCAGCTTATCTGGACCCCTCTACAATGAGCAGTACTTC. Translating gives CASSLSGPLYNEQYF.

This chain links TRBV7-9 with TRBJ2-7; D uncertain. CDR3 length equals 13 residues. The germline V gene encodes CDR1 SEHNR and CDR2 FQNEAQ (reference sequence). V lost 0 bases, J lost 3 bases, and 6 bases lay in between. The CDR3: CASSLAPFYEQYF. The CDR3 DNA reads as TGTGCCAGCAGCTTAGCACCTTTCTACGAGCAGTACTTC.

The CDR3 DNA reads TGCGCCAGCAGCTTTGTGAGGGCTGACGACGAGCAGTACTTC. It specifies CASSFVRADDEQYF. This sequence joins TRBV5-1 and TRBJ2-7; D is possibly TRBD2 (5 bases). The CDR3 runs 14 residues. Germline lookup yields CDR1 SGHRS and CDR2 YFSETQ. Trimming left V 2 bases short and J 5 bases short, with 14 bases between.

The rearrangement joins TRBV11-3 to TRBJ2-1, with a weak D call TRBD2 (6 bases). This CDR3 region has 13 residues. Trimming cost V 3 bases and J 9 bases, with 12 bases left between them. Germline CDR1 SGHNT, CDR2 YENEEA. In DNA, the CDR3 is TGTGCCAGCAGCTTTTATCTCGGGAGTGAGCAGTTCTTC. Its protein is CASSFYLGSEQFF.

This clonotype came up many times. The chain links TRBV25-1 to TRBJ2-1; the D gene is possibly TRBD2 (6 bases). CDR3 length: 15 residues. Per germline, CDR1 MGHDK and CDR2 SYGVNS. The V and J ends lost 8 bases and 0 bases respectively, with 14 bases between them. DNA of the CDR3: TGTGCCAGCCGGGCAGCCGGGAGCTCCTACAATGAGCAGTTCTTC. Translating it yields CASRAAGSSYNEQFF.

This chain uses TRBV20-1 with TRBJ2-7, with 9 bases that match TRBD2. Germline V gene sequence: CDR1 DFQATT, CDR2 SNEGSKA (reference sequence). The CDR3 extends over 15 amino acids. The V and J ends lost 0 bases and 6 bases, in that order; junction bases with no gene match: 9. CDR3 nucleotides: TGCAGTGCTAGAGAACCTAGCGGGACTTCGAGCGAGCAGTACTTC. The encoded protein is CSAREPSGTSSEQYF.

This clonotype has more than one count but fewer than ten. The chain joins TRBV12-3 or TRBV12-4 to TRBJ2-1; 7 bases match TRBD2. Trimming removed 8 bases from V and 7 bases from J; junction bases left unmatched: 14. This CDR3 is 15 amino acids long. The CDR3 region has the DNA TGTGCCAGCGGACTGGCCGCGGGAGCAGGGAATGAGCAGTTCTTC. It yields the protein CASGLAAGAGNEQFF.

With regard to this clonotype: A junction end diverges from the germline sequence, so it may reflect a read error. The chain has TRBV6-6 and TRBJ2-3; 12 positions match TRBD2. The CDR3 runs 15 residues. Per germline, CDR1 MNHNY and CDR2 SVGAGI (reference sequence). The CDR3: CACSLTSGRTDTQYF. The CDR3 DNA is TGTGCCTGCAGTTTGACTAGCGGGAGAACAGATACGCAGTATTTT.

The chain links TRBV20-1 to TRBJ2-1; 8 bases align to TRBD2. The CDR3 spans 15 residues. Trimming at V came to 0 bases and at J to 1 base, leaving 2 bases not matched to a gene. The germline V gene encodes CDR1 DFQATT and CDR2 SNEGSKA (reference sequence). CDR3 residues: CSARESSGSYNEQFF. In nucleotides, the CDR3 is TGCAGTGCTAGAGAGTCTAGCGGGTCCTACAATGAGCAGTTCTTC.

Comment on this clonotype: The junction shows a germline mismatch at one end, possibly a read error. The chain is built from TRBV11-2 and TRBJ2-3; 7 bases are shared with TRBD1. The germline V gene encodes CDR1 SGHAT and CDR2 FQNNGV. This CDR3 has 15 amino acids. CDR3 sequence: CASSYRDSSTNTQYF. DNA of the CDR3: TGTGCCAGCAGCTACCGGGACAGCAGCACAAATACGCAGTATTTT.

This clonotype appeared a few times. The chain carries TRBV5-1 and TRBJ2-4; D is unresolved. The germline V and J ends were trimmed by 0 bases and 7 bases, with 2 bases remaining between them. Germline CDR1 is SGHRS and CDR2 is YFSETQ. The CDR3 spans 11 residues. CDR3 residues: CASSLDNIQYF. Written as DNA, the CDR3 is TGCGCCAGCAGCTTGGACAACATTCAGTACTTC.

As regards this clonotype: A read error is possible here, since a much larger clone lies one base away. The chain uses TRBV7-9 and TRBJ2-3; perhaps TRBD2 as D (6 bases). CDR3 size: 14 residues. The germline CDR1 and CDR2 sequences are SEHNR and FQNEAQ (reference sequence). This CDR3 reads CAGRRGPTTDTQYF. The DNA of the CDR3 is TGTGCCGGCAGGCGGGGACCTACCACAGATACGCAGTATTTT. The entire variable domain, with the rest obtained from reference TRBV7-9 and TRBJ2-3, is as follows: DTGVSQNPRHKITKRGQNVTFRCDPISEHNRLYWYRQTLGQGPEFLTYFQNEAQLEKSRLLSDRFSAERPKGSFSTLEIQRTEQGDSAMYLCAGRRGPTTDTQYFGPGTRLTVL.

This clonotype was seen a few times. Here the CDR3 reads CASSVGATGSHFYGYTF. The CDR3 bases are TGTGCCAGCAGCGTGGGAGCGACAGGGTCCCACTTCTATGGCTACACCTTC. This rearrangement joins TRBV9 to TRBJ1-2, with 7 bases identical to TRBD1. The CDR3 is 17 amino acids. CDR1 and CDR2 (germline): SGDLS, YYNGEE. The J segment lost 4 bases and the V segment lost 2 bases, leaving 14 bases of the junction unmatched.

The genes are TRBV9 and TRBJ2-2, with TRBD1 as a possible D gene (5 bases). The CDR3 contains 16 residues. The germline V gene encodes CDR1 SGDLS and CDR2 YYNGEE. V was trimmed by 2 bases and J by 0 bases, leaving 11 bases between them. For the CDR3, the DNA is TGTGCCAGCAGCGTCGACAGTAACACGAACACCGGGGAGCTGTTTTTT. Translated, it gives CASSVDSNTNTGELFF.

The J gene is TRBJ1-1, the V gene TRBV7-3; no firm D call. V lost 1 base, J lost 3 bases, and 15 bases lay in between. Germline CDR1 reads SGHTA; CDR2 reads FQGTGA. The length of the CDR3 is 16 residues. CDR3 sequence reads: CASSLISGVTDTEAFF. CDR3 bases: TGTGCCAGCAGCTTAATCTCGGGAGTGACGGACACTGAAGCTTTCTTT.

This clonotype has more than one count but fewer than ten. The CDR3 is CASSLLQGRQETQYF. CDR3 nucleotide sequence: TGCGCCAGCAGCTTGTTACAGGGGCGCCAAGAGACCCAGTACTTC. The chain links TRBV5-1 to TRBJ2-5; TRBD1 agrees at 7 bases. The ends lost 1 base at V and 1 base at J; junction bases unmatched: 4. The CDR3 runs 15 residues. The germline CDR1 and CDR2 sequences are SGHRS and YFSETQ.

The count of this clonotype is one. The junction departs from germline at one end; a sequencing error may be responsible. This sequence joins TRBV27 and TRBJ2-4; TRBD2 matches 7 bases. CDR1 is MNHEY and CDR2 is SMNVEV in the germline V gene (reference sequence). The CDR3 extends over 13 amino acids. CDR3 sequence reads: CASRLSGGNIQYF. In DNA form, the CDR3 reads TGTGCCAGCAGGTTATCGGGAGGTAACATTCAGTACTTC.

There are a few counts of this clonotype. The chain has TRBV12-3 or TRBV12-4 and TRBJ2-1; TRBD2 matches 8 bases. After removal of 6 bases from V and 2 bases from J, the junction contained 6 bases not matched to a gene. CDR3 length: 15 residues. CDR3 region: CASRATSGTYNEQFF. The CDR3 region has the DNA TGTGCCAGCAGGGCCACTAGCGGAACCTACAATGAGCAGTTCTTC.

This clonotype was picked up one time. A much larger clone is a single base away; this may be a read error. This rearrangement joins TRBV29-1 to TRBJ2-3; D gene uncertain. Trimming left V 0 bases short and J 5 bases short, with 6 bases between. Germline-derived CDR1 and CDR2 are SQVTM and ANQGSEA. This CDR3 is built from 12 residues. The CDR3 nucleotides are TGCAGCGTTGAAGAGCCAAAAGATACGCAGTATTTT. As protein: CSVEEPKDTQYF.

This chain connects TRBV6-6 to TRBJ1-2; maybe TRBD1 (5 bases). This CDR3 is 14 amino acids long. Germline V lookup: CDR1 MNHNY, CDR2 SVGAGI (reference sequence). The V gene lost 6 bases and the J gene lost 1 base, with 12 bases spanning the gap. In DNA form, the CDR3 reads TGTGCCAGCAGAGGTCGGGGGGATAACTATGGCTACACCTTC. Its translation is CASRGRGDNYGYTF.

This sequence joins TRBV3-1 and TRBJ1-2, with D uncertain. The CDR3 has 14 amino acids. CDR1 and CDR2 (germline): LGHDT, YNNKEL (reference sequence). V lost 0 bases to trimming and J lost 4 bases, with 9 bases between them. The CDR3: CASSQELTAYGYTF. In DNA form, the CDR3 reads TGTGCCAGCAGCCAAGAGTTGACTGCCTATGGCTACACCTTC.

This clonotype was picked up a small number of times. The chain is built from TRBV6-4 and TRBJ1-2, with 7 bases matching TRBD1. CDR1 MRHNA and CDR2 SNTAGT come from the germline V gene. This CDR3 is 14 amino acids long. The J segment lost 7 bases and the V segment lost 5 bases, leaving 10 bases of the junction unmatched. CDR3 DNA sequence: TGTGCCAGCAGTAACACAGGGGATAGTAGTGGCTACACCTTC. Its translation is CASSNTGDSSGYTF.

This sequence joins TRBV20-1 and TRBJ2-1; 10 bases match TRBD2. This CDR3 spans 14 amino acids. Looked up from germline, CDR1 is DFQATT and CDR2 is SNEGSKA (reference sequence). The junction had 4 bases not matched to a gene; V was cut back by 5 bases and J by 3 bases. CDR3 protein: CSALAGEFYNEQFF. CDR3 DNA: TGCAGTGCTCTAGCGGGAGAATTCTACAATGAGCAGTTCTTC.

This chain joins TRBV28 and TRBJ1-5, with a possible D match to TRBD1 (5 bases). Germline values: CDR1 MDHEN, CDR2 SYDVKM. With 10 bases removed from V and 7 bases from J, the gap between germline ends came to 20 bases. This CDR3 spans 14 amino acids. The CDR3 DNA is TGTGCCACCAATCGTGGTGCTGGGGGGCAGCCCCAGCATTTT. It translates to CATNRGAGGQPQHF.

This clonotype was detected a few times. The chain carries TRBV29-1 and TRBJ2-2; TRBD1 matches at 8 bases. Per the germline V gene, CDR1 is SQVTM and CDR2 is ANQGSEA. With 3 bases clipped from V and 6 bases from J, the junction kept 12 bases outside the gene matches. CDR3 length: 16 amino acids. CDR3 in amino acids: CSVEQGALAQSGELFF. CDR3 nucleotide sequence: TGCAGCGTTGAGCAGGGGGCCTTAGCCCAGTCCGGGGAGCTGTTTTTT.

The gene calls are TRBV4-1 and TRBJ2-7, with 7 bases identical to TRBD2. The CDR3 has 14 residues. Germline values: CDR1 MGHRA, CDR2 YSYEKL. Losses at the gene ends were 2 bases for V and 3 bases for J; bases not matched to a gene: 4. In DNA form, the CDR3 reads TGCGCCAGCAGCCAATACCAGCGGGGCTACGAGCAGTACTTC. It encodes CASSQYQRGYEQYF.